The 8 T cell receptor beta chains given below trace back to one sample, sequenced in a study of blood T cell repertoires in COVID-19. The table came from immunoSEQ multiplex PCR; TCRdb's copy has only in-frame clones and leaves some out. The repertoire holds 70,000 to 85,000 clones, with about four fifths as singletons. Material for sequencing was peripheral blood. These receptors all stem from a human donor in a cohort sampled during active COVID-19.

This clone has just a few counts. The chain has TRBV6-5 and TRBJ2-7; TRBD2 matches 7 bases. The CDR3 has 15 amino acids. Germline V gene data show CDR1 as MNHEY and CDR2 as SVGAGI. V lost 8 bases, J lost 0 bases, and 10 bases stayed unmatched. CDR3 residues: CASGLTSDVSYEQYF. The CDR3 DNA sequence: TGTGCCAGCGGCCTTACTAGCGACGTCTCCTACGAGCAGTACTTC.

In its sample, this clone was seen a few times. This chain links TRBV5-1 with TRBJ2-2; 8 bases match TRBD1. The CDR3 totals 15 residues. Looked up from germline, CDR1 is SGHRS and CDR2 is YFSETQ. The V segment lost 4 bases and the J segment 4 bases; nucleotides outside the gene matches: 6. The CDR3 loop reads CASSDKTGATGELFF. DNA for the CDR3: TGCGCCAGCAGCGACAAGACAGGGGCCACCGGGGAGCTGTTTTTT.

This chain connects TRBV6-1 to TRBJ2-7; D is unresolved. The length of the CDR3 is 13 residues. Germline V CDR1 and CDR2: MNHNS, SASEGT. V was cut by 3 bases and J by 0 bases, with 6 bases left in between. The DNA for the CDR3 is TGTGCCAGCAGTGAGAGCTACTCCTACGAGCAGTACTTC. The encoded protein is CASSESYSYEQYF.

There are many counts of this clone. V usage is TRBV29-1 and J usage is TRBJ1-1; 9 nucleotides align to TRBD1. CDR3 length: 10 amino acids. The ends lost 7 bases at V and 9 bases at J; junction bases unmatched: 3. The germline V gene has CDR1 SQVTM and CDR2 ANQGSEA. The CDR3 sequence is CSGYRGQAFF. CDR3 nucleotides: TGCAGCGGCTACAGGGGGCAAGCTTTCTTT.

The chain carries TRBV28 and TRBJ2-7; 9 bases are shared with TRBD1. V shed 3 bases and J 5 bases; nucleotides not matched to a gene: 8. Germline loops: CDR1 MDHEN, CDR2 SYDVKM. The CDR3 loop spans 15 amino acids. The CDR3 spells CASSLTGQGLHEQYF. The CDR3 DNA sequence: TGTGCCAGCAGTTTGACGGGACAGGGCCTCCACGAGCAGTACTTC.

The chain links TRBV5-1 to TRBJ2-2; D perhaps matches TRBD2 (6 bases). CDR1 SGHRS and CDR2 YFSETQ come from the germline V gene. The V and J ends lost 0 bases and 1 base respectively, with 16 bases between them. The CDR3 is 18 amino acids. The CDR3 DNA follows: TGCGCCAGCAGCTTGGTGCCCTCGGGAGTAGTGAACACCGGGGAGCTGTTTTTT. This encodes CASSLVPSGVVNTGELFF.

The genes are TRBV6-5 and TRBJ2-7; 9 bases match TRBD1. Losses at the gene ends were 6 bases for V and 0 bases for J; bases not matched to a gene: 3. CDR3 length equals 14 residues. Germline V lookup: CDR1 MNHEY, CDR2 SVGAGI. The CDR3 DNA reads TGTGCCAGCAGGGGACAGGGCCCCTCCTACGAGCAGTACTTC. It encodes CASRGQGPSYEQYF.

The V call is TRBV6-5, the J call TRBJ2-7; a weak D match, TRBD2 (5 bases). This CDR3 spans 14 amino acids. V was shortened by 6 bases and J by 2 bases, with 14 bases between the two germline ends. Per germline, CDR1 MNHEY and CDR2 SVGAGI. The CDR3 loop is CASSLDLIAYEQYF. DNA for the CDR3: TGTGCCAGCAGCCTGGACTTGATCGCCTACGAGCAGTACTTC.